Listed here are 13 T cell receptor beta chains from one sample, sequenced in a study of post-analysis software for immune sequencing data. Whole-study results and caveats: Compared with controls, patients had more of about 5 TRBV segments, including TRBV5-6, TRBV5-1 and TRBV20-1.

TCR beta libraries were prepared from cDNA with unique molecular identifiers. In TCRdb, the PCR reads were re-called with MiXCR into one record per CDR3 protein. The sample lists some 260,000 distinct CDR3 sequences, approximately 34% occurring once. No antigen has been identified for these receptors. Source material: blood. Source of these receptors: a girl between 5 and 17 years old with multiple sclerosis.

The CDR3 loop reads CASSSSSRGTGANTGELFF. The DNA of the CDR3 is TGTGCCAGCAGCTCTAGCTCGCGGGGTACAGGGGCGAACACCGGGGAGCTGTTTTTT. V gene TRBV7-2 combines with J gene TRBJ2-2, with D tentatively TRBD1 (7 bases). The V end lost 4 bases, the J end lost 0 bases, and 21 bases lay between the germline ends. CDR1 is SGHTA and CDR2 is FQGNSA in the germline V gene. This CDR3 region has 19 residues.

Comments on this clonotype: Since no conserved phenylalanine or tryptophan closes the CDR3, a read error is the likely cause. It is unclear where the CDR3 begins or ends on the DNA, so no DNA is shown, and the CDR3 is as TCRdb lists it. The chain recombines TRBV20-1 with TRBJ2-5; the tabulated D call, TRBD2, remains unverified against the DNA. In germline, CDR1 is DFQATT, CDR2 SNEGSKA (reference sequence). The CDR3 is 16 residues long, ends included. This CDR3 is CSAHPRTSGIQETQHC.

This clonotype was seen at least ten times. The chain combines TRBV20-1 with TRBJ2-1; 9 bases agree with TRBD1. CDR1 DFQATT and CDR2 SNEGSKA come from the germline V gene (reference sequence). This CDR3 spans 13 amino acids. In nucleotides, the CDR3 is TGCAGCGCAGGGGACAGGGCCTACAATGAGCAGTTCTTC. This sequence encodes CSAGDRAYNEQFF.

This clonotype was recorded many times. This chain joins TRBV20-1 and TRBJ2-5, with a weak D call TRBD1 (6 bases). Germline V gene data show CDR1 as DFQATT and CDR2 as SNEGSKA (reference sequence). The CDR3 runs 15 residues. Trimming shortened V by 3 bases and J by 1 base, and 15 bases separated the two germline ends. This CDR3 reads CSARVGTPSQETQYF. The CDR3 nucleotides read TGCAGTGCTAGGGTCGGGACACCGAGCCAAGAGACCCAGTACTTC.

This clonotype has at least ten counts. The chain has TRBV15 and TRBJ2-3; possible D gene TRBD2, 6 bases. Germline assignment: CDR1 LNHNV and CDR2 YYDKDF (reference sequence). The V end was cut by 6 bases, the J end by 2 bases, with 9 bases between. The CDR3 totals 13 residues. CDR3 protein: CATSRDFTDTQYF. CDR3 coding DNA: TGTGCCACCAGTCGGGACTTCACAGATACGCAGTATTTT.

On this clonotype itself: This could be a read error, since a much larger clone is one nucleotide away. This chain uses TRBV1 with TRBJ2-7; TRBD1 was called by the table and not checked on the DNA. TRBV1 is a recognized pseudogene. This CDR3 has 15 residues. In nucleotides, the CDR3 is TGCACCAGCAGCCAAGGTTCCCGTGGCGCCTACGAGCGGTACTTC. Translated, it gives CTSSQGSRGAYERYF.

This chain uses TRBV15 with TRBJ1-2, with TRBD1 matching 7 bases. The CDR3 spans 13 residues. Germline trimming cut 5 bases from V and 6 bases from J; bases unmatched to any gene: 6. The germline gives CDR1 LNHNV, CDR2 YYDKDF (reference sequence). DNA of the CDR3: TGTGCCACCAGCTTCATGCAGGGGGATGGCTACACCTTC. It yields the protein CATSFMQGDGYTF.

This clonotype was observed at least ten times. The chain uses TRBV6-5 and TRBJ2-7; D remains ambiguous. The V end was cut by 5 bases, the J end by 6 bases, with 14 bases between. This CDR3 comprises 13 residues. In germline, CDR1 is MNHEY, CDR2 SVGAGI. For the CDR3, the DNA is TGTGCCAGCAGTGGGATGTTCTCGGGCGAGCAGTACTTC. Its translation: CASSGMFSGEQYF.

In regard to this clonotype: One end of the junction fails to match germline, which may point to a read error. In DNA, the CDR3 is TGTGCCGTCAGGAACAGGGAAGAGGGTAATTCACCCCTCCACTTT. As protein: CAVRNREEGNSPLHF. The chain combines TRBV10-3 with TRBJ1-6, with D possibly matching TRBD1 (6 bases). Per the germline V gene, CDR1 is ENHRY and CDR2 is SYGVKD. The CDR3 has 15 residues.

This clonotype was seen more than once but under ten times. The chain employs TRBV5-1 and TRBJ2-1; 9 bases agree with TRBD2. Germline V lookup: CDR1 SGHRS, CDR2 YFSETQ. V lost 4 bases to trimming and J lost 6 bases; unmatched junction nucleotides: 8. The CDR3 is made up of 15 amino acids. CDR3 DNA sequence: TGCGCCAGCAGCCTTAGCGGGAGTACTGGCAATGAGCAGTTCTTC. Encoded protein: CASSLSGSTGNEQFF. The entire variable domain, with the rest obtained from reference TRBV5-1 and TRBJ2-1, is as follows: KAGVTQTPRYLIKTRGQQVTLSCSPISGHRSVSWYQQTPGQGLQFLFEYFSETQRNKGNFPGRFSGRQFSNSRSEMNVSTLELGDSALYLCASSLSGSTGNEQFFGPGTRLTVL.

Concerning this clonotype itself: This may arise from a read error, as a much more abundant clone is one base away. The V gene is TRBV20-1, the J gene TRBJ2-5; D is tentatively TRBD1 or TRBD2 (7 bases each). The CDR3 is 15 residues long. V was clipped by 6 bases and J by 11 bases, with 28 bases between them. Germline V gives CDR1 DFQATT, CDR2 SNEGSKA (reference sequence). This chain's CDR3 is CSASMPLQGRDEQYF. CDR3 nucleotides: TGCAGTGCCTCTATGCCCCTACAGGGGAGGGATGAGCAGTACTTC.

The chain links TRBV9 to TRBJ2-1; D call uncertain. Germline V lookup: CDR1 SGDLS, CDR2 YYNGEE. This CDR3 is built from 12 residues. Trimming cost V 0 bases and J 9 bases, with 7 bases left between them. The CDR3 region is CASSVDGPEQFF. The CDR3 nucleotides are TGTGCCAGCAGCGTAGATGGACCTGAGCAGTTCTTC.

V is TRBV11-2 and J is TRBJ1-2; 7 nucleotides agree with TRBD1. CDR1 SGHAT and CDR2 FQNNGV come from the germline V gene. This CDR3 has 15 residues. With 4 bases clipped from V and 4 bases from J, the junction kept 9 bases outside the gene matches. For the CDR3, the DNA is TGTGCCAGCAGCTCCCTCGGCAGGGGGGGCTATGGCTACACCTTC. It specifies CASSSLGRGGYGYTF.